One and the same sample provided the 21 T cell receptor beta chains below, sequenced in a study of T cells in Graves' hyperthyroidism and ophthalmopathy. Template material for amplifying TCR beta CDR3 regions consisted of RNA transcripts. TCR CDR3 regions were first amplified by RT-PCR with HTBI primers. TCRdb independently ran MiXCR on the multiplex PCR reads; one entry per CDR3 protein. The data contain fewer than 900,000 distinct CDR3 sequences, 18% of them singletons. The specimen was blood. These receptors were taken from a woman in her 50s with Graves' hyperthyroidism that later progressed to Graves' ophthalmopathy.

At least ten counts were recorded for this clonotype. This sequence joins TRBV3-1 and TRBJ1-2; a weak D match, TRBD1 (5 bases). CDR3 length equals 14 residues. Trimming pared 1 base from V and 7 bases from J, leaving 13 bases between. Germline assignment: CDR1 LGHDT and CDR2 YNNKEL (reference sequence). This chain's CDR3 is CASSQGVPGPGYTF. For the CDR3, the DNA is TGTGCCAGCAGCCAAGGTGTTCCGGGGCCTGGCTACACCTTC.

This rearrangement joins TRBV3-1 to TRBJ1-2; 7 bases fit TRBD1. The CDR3 has 13 residues. Germline V gene lookup returns CDR1 LGHDT and CDR2 YNNKEL (reference sequence). J was trimmed by 7 bases and V by 3 bases; bases with no gene match: 5. The CDR3 DNA is TGTGCCAGCAGCCAGGACAGGTTAACTGGCTACACCTTC. Translated, it gives CASSQDRLTGYTF.

This clonotype was detected only a few times. The gene calls are TRBV18 and TRBJ1-5; a possible D gene is TRBD1 (6 bases). V dropped 2 bases and J dropped 9 bases, with 14 bases sitting between them. This CDR3 is 14 amino acids long. Germline V gene lookup returns CDR1 KGHSH and CDR2 LQKENI. The CDR3 loop reads CASSPWDIGAPQHF. The CDR3 DNA sequence: TGTGCCAGCTCACCATGGGACATCGGAGCGCCCCAGCATTTT. The variable domain in full, completed from reference TRBV18 and TRBJ1-5, reads NAGVMQNPRHLVRRRGQEARLRCSPMKGHSHVYWYRQLPEEGLKFMVYLQKENIIDESGMPKERFSAEFPKEGPSILRIQQVVRGDSAAYFCASSPWDIGAPQHFGDGTRLSIL.

This clonotype came up many times. This chain joins TRBV18 and TRBJ2-7, with 10 nucleotides matching TRBD1. V dropped 2 bases and J dropped 6; count of bases not matched to a gene: 7. The germline gives CDR1 KGHSH, CDR2 LQKENI. The CDR3 runs to 15 residues. CDR3 in DNA: TGTGCCAGCTCACCAGAGACGACAGGGGGCGGCGAGCAGTACTTC. Translating it yields CASSPETTGGGEQYF. Variable domain in full (rest from reference TRBV18 and TRBJ2-7): NAGVMQNPRHLVRRRGQEARLRCSPMKGHSHVYWYRQLPEEGLKFMVYLQKENIIDESGMPKERFSAEFPKEGPSILRIQQVVRGDSAAYFCASSPETTGGGEQYFGPGTRLTVT.

This clonotype was picked up many times. This chain uses TRBV29-1 with TRBJ2-5; 7 positions match TRBD1. Trimming removed 6 bases from V and 5 bases from J; junction bases left unmatched: 12. The CDR3 is made up of 14 amino acids. In germline, CDR1 is SQVTM, CDR2 ANQGSEA. The CDR3 sequence is CSVVNRGRMETQYF. The CDR3 coding sequence is TGCAGCGTAGTTAACAGGGGACGGATGGAGACCCAGTACTTC.

This clonotype was seen ten or more times. This chain links TRBV6-1 with TRBJ2-7; no firm D call. CDR1 and CDR2 (germline): MNHNS, SASEGT. Trimming left V 4 bases short and J 5 bases short, with 18 bases between. This CDR3 spans 15 amino acids. This chain's CDR3 is CASSAAPRLTDEQYF. In DNA, the CDR3 is TGTGCCAGCAGTGCTGCTCCGCGACTGACGGACGAGCAGTACTTC.

This rearrangement joins TRBV6-1 to TRBJ1-5, with a possible D match to TRBD1 (5 bases). Germline V lookup: CDR1 MNHNS, CDR2 SASEGT. V gave up 6 bases and J gave up 0 bases, with 12 bases separating them. The CDR3 contains 15 residues. Written as DNA, the CDR3 is TGTGCCAGCAGACAAGACAGAATTAGCAATCAGCCCCAGCATTTT. It is translated as CASRQDRISNQPQHF.

This clonotype was picked up a small number of times. This chain links TRBV6-1 with TRBJ1-2; a possible D gene is TRBD1 (6 bases). The CDR3 contains 14 residues. V was trimmed by 6 bases and J by 5 bases, leaving 16 bases between them. The germline gives CDR1 MNHNS, CDR2 SASEGT. The CDR3 reads CASRKNRETYGYTF. CDR3 in DNA: TGTGCCAGCAGGAAAAACAGGGAAACTTATGGCTACACCTTC.

This sequence joins TRBV19 and TRBJ1-1, with a weak D call TRBD1 (5 bases). The CDR3 sequence is 14 residues long. Germline-derived CDR1 and CDR2 are LNHDA and SQIVND (reference sequence). The ends were cut back, 3 bases at V and 4 bases at J, with 12 bases in the middle. The CDR3 is CASSMNDRSTEAFF. The DNA of the CDR3 is TGTGCCAGTAGTATGAACGACAGAAGCACTGAAGCTTTCTTT. The variable domain in full, completed from reference TRBV19 and TRBJ1-1, reads DGGITQSPKYLFRKEGQNVTLSCEQNLNHDAMYWYRQDPGQGLRLIYYSQIVNDFQKGDIAEGYSVSREKKESFPLTVTSAQKNPTAFYLCASSMNDRSTEAFFGQGTRLTVV.

This chain links TRBV6-6 with TRBJ2-5, with D perhaps TRBD1 (5 bases). This CDR3 has 14 amino acids. CDR1 is MNHNY, CDR2 SVGAGI, per germline (reference sequence). Trimming left V 0 bases short and J 2 bases short, with 7 bases between. The CDR3 DNA reads as TGTGCCAGCAGTTACTCGAAGGGGCAAGAGACCCAGTACTTC. Translating it yields CASSYSKGQETQYF.

The chain couples TRBV10-1 to TRBJ1-3; D is unresolved. This CDR3 has 14 residues. V shed 5 bases and J shed 1 base, with 9 bases lying between them. Germline-derived CDR1 and CDR2 are WNHNN and SYGVQD (reference sequence). The CDR3 sequence is CASSMDGSGNTIYF. DNA of the CDR3: TGCGCCAGCAGTATGGACGGTTCTGGAAACACCATATATTTT.

This clonotype was observed a few times. V is TRBV7-9 and J is TRBJ1-2; D not certain. CDR1 and CDR2 (germline): SEHNR, FQNEAQ (reference sequence). V dropped 3 bases and J dropped 7 bases, with 18 bases sitting between them. The CDR3 spans 15 residues. CDR3: CASSFALPSMAGYTF. The DNA for the CDR3 is TGTGCCAGCAGCTTCGCTCTCCCTTCAATGGCTGGCTACACCTTC.

The rearrangement links TRBV2 to TRBJ1-2; 8 bases fit TRBD1. The V gene's germline CDR1 is SNHLY and CDR2 FYNNEI. Trimming cost V 7 bases and J 6 bases; bases outside gene matches: 10. The CDR3 has 14 residues. CDR3: CASTLKQGGNGYTF. The CDR3 DNA follows: TGTGCCAGCACATTAAAACAGGGGGGGAATGGCTACACCTTC.

The J gene is TRBJ2-6, the V gene TRBV19, with D possibly TRBD2 on 6 matching bases. The germline V and J ends were trimmed by 8 bases and 0 bases, with 14 bases remaining between them. The germline gives CDR1 LNHDA, CDR2 SQIVND (reference sequence). The CDR3 has 16 amino acids. The CDR3 here is CASHDMGGSGANVLTF. The CDR3, as DNA: TGTGCCAGTCACGACATGGGGGGCTCTGGGGCCAACGTCCTGACTTTC.

This clonotype was found many times. V usage is TRBV14 and J usage is TRBJ1-2; D gene unclear. The V and J ends lost 4 bases and 4 bases respectively, with 16 bases between them. CDR3 length equals 15 residues. Germline CDR1 is SGHDN and CDR2 is FVKESK. CDR3 DNA sequence: TGTGCCAGCAGCCCAGATATTGGGAGCCTCTATGGCTACACCTTC. Amino acids: CASSPDIGSLYGYTF.

This sequence joins TRBV10-3 and TRBJ1-5; D gene ambiguous. V was trimmed by 0 bases and J by 3 bases, leaving 6 bases between them. Germline values: CDR1 ENHRY, CDR2 SYGVKD. This CDR3 has 14 amino acids. CDR3 DNA: TGTGCCATCAGTGAGTCGTTGGCCAATCAGCCCCAGCATTTT. Translation: CAISESLANQPQHF.

The chain has TRBV20-1 and TRBJ2-7; 7 bases are a match to TRBD1. The CDR3 sequence is 14 residues long. The trim removed 6 bases at V and 1 base at J, leaving 9 bases unmatched. Germline values: CDR1 DFQATT, CDR2 SNEGSKA (reference sequence). As DNA, the CDR3 is TGCAGTGCAATGAAGACAGGGCCTTCCTACGAGCAGTACTTC. This translates into CSAMKTGPSYEQYF.

The chain uses TRBV7-6 and TRBJ2-3; 7 nucleotides line up with TRBD1. The CDR3 extends over 16 amino acids. V lost 5 bases to trimming and J lost 1 base; unmatched junction nucleotides: 9. CDR1 is SGHVS, CDR2 FNYEAQ, per germline. CDR3 nucleotide sequence: TGTGCCAGCAGCGAAGAAGGGGGCTCGGGCACAGATACGCAGTATTTT. Its translation: CASSEEGGSGTDTQYF. Full variable domain (outside the CDR3, taken from reference TRBV7-6 and TRBJ2-3): GAGVSQSPRYKVTKRGQDVALRCDPISGHVSLYWYRQALGQGPEFLTYFNYEAQQDKSGLPNDRFSAERPEGSISTLTIQRTEQRDSAMYRCASSEEGGSGTDTQYFGPGTRLTVL.

The V and J genes are TRBV5-4 and TRBJ1-4, with 10 bases that match TRBD1. Germline loops: CDR1 SGHNT, CDR2 YYREEE (reference sequence). The J segment lost 6 bases and the V segment lost 3 bases, leaving 5 bases of the junction unmatched. This CDR3 region has 15 residues. The DNA for the CDR3 is TGTGCCAGCAGCTCCGGGGGGACAGGGGATGAAAAACTGTTTTTT. This sequence encodes CASSSGGTGDEKLFF.

Many counts were recorded for this clonotype. The chain employs TRBV20-1 and TRBJ2-2; D gene ambiguous. The CDR3 is made up of 14 amino acids. The germline V and J ends were trimmed by 6 bases and 1 base, with 12 bases remaining between them. Germline V gene sequence: CDR1 DFQATT, CDR2 SNEGSKA (reference sequence). The CDR3 sequence: CSAVSYLNTGELFF. The CDR3 DNA reads as TGCAGTGCAGTAAGCTATTTGAACACCGGGGAGCTGTTTTTT.

This chain links TRBV10-2 with TRBJ1-2; 11 nucleotides match TRBD1. The V segment lost 3 bases and the J segment 2 bases; nucleotides outside the gene matches: 5. Germline V gene lookup returns CDR1 WSHSY and CDR2 SAAADI. This CDR3 spans 16 amino acids. The CDR3 coding sequence is TGCGCCAGCAGTGACCCCCGGGACAGGGGGAACTATGGCTACACCTTC. Translating it yields CASSDPRDRGNYGYTF.